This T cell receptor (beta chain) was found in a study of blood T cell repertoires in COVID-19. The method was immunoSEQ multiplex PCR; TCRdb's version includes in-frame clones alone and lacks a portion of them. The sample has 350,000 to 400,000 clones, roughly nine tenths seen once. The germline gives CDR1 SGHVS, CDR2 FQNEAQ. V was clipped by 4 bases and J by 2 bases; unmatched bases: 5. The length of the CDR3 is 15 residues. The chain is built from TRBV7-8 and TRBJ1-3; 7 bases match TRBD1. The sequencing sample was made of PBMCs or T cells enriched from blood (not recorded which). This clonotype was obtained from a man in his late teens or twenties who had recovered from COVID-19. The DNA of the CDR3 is TGTGCCAGCAGCTCCGAGGGGGCGGCTGGAAACACCATATATTTT. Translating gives CASSSEGAAGNTIYF.